This entry is about one T cell receptor (beta chain). Its antigen is as yet unknown. The PCR had 60 Vbeta and 13 Jbeta primers. Clones were sequenced by immunoSEQ multiplex PCR, and TCRdb holds only the in-frame ones, with some missing. The data hold approximately 190,000 clones, with 75% to 80% observed a single time. This CDR3 spans 13 amino acids. The V end was cut by 0 bases, the J end by 9 bases, with 12 bases between. CDR1 is GTSNPN and CDR2 is SVGIG in the germline V gene (reference sequence). This sample stems from a study of cytomegalovirus exposure and HLA in healthy donors. General observations from the study: The CMV antigen specificity of a few CMV-associated chains was confirmed through in vitro analysis.

The V call is TRBV30, the J call TRBJ1-5; D may be TRBD1 (6 bases). The source of this sequence is a woman aged 25 to 45 in good health and CMV-seropositive. Sequenced: PBMCs. The CDR3 DNA reads TGTGCCTGGAGTGTAACAGGGTTTTCGCCCCAGCATTTT. Amino acid sequence: CAWSVTGFSPQHF.